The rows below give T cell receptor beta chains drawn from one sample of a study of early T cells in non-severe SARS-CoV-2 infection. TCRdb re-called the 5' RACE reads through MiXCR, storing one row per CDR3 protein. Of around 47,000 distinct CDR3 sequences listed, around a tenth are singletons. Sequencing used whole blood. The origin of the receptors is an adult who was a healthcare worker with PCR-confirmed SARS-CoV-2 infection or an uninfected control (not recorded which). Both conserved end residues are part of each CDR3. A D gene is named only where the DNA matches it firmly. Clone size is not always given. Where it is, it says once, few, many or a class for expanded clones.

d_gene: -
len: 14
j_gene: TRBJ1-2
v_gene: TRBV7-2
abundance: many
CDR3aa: CASSIAGTSYGYTF
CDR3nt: TGTGCCAGCAGCATCGCCGGGACCTCCTATGGCTACACCTTC

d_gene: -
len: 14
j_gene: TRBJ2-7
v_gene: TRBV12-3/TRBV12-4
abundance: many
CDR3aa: CASSLTSGPYEQYF
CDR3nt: TGTGCCAGCAGTTTGACCAGCGGTCCCTACGAGCAGTACTTC

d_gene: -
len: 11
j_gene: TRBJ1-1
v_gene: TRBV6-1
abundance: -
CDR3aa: CASSRTTEAFF
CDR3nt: TGTGCCAGCAGTAGGACGACTGAAGCTTTCTTT

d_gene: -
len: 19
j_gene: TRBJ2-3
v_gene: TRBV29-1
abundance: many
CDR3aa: CSVEESPRGNTRATDTQYF
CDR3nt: TGCAGCGTTGAAGAATCCCCTAGGGGAAACACCAGGGCCACAGATACGCAGTATTTT

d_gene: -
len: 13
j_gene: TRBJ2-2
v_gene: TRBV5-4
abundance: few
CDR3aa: CASMTKSTGELFF
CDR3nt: TGTGCCAGCATGACGAAGAGTACCGGGGAGCTGTTTTTT

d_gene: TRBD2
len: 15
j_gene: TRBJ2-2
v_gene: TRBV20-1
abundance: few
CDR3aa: CSARGTSGNTGELFF
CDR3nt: TGCAGTGCCCGTGGGACTAGCGGGAACACCGGGGAGCTGTTTTTT

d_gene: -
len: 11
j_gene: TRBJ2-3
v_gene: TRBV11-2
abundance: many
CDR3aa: CASSFTDTQYF
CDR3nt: TGCGCCAGCAGTTTTACAGATACGCAGTATTTT

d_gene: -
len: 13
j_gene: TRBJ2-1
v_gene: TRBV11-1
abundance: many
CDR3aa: CASSRRQADEQFF
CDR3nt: TGTGCCAGCAGCCGTAGACAGGCCGATGAGCAGTTCTTC

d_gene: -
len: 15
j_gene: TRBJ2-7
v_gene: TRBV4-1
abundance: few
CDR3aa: CASSHVAGGSYEQYF
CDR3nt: TGCGCCAGCAGCCACGTAGCCGGCGGCTCCTACGAGCAGTACTTC

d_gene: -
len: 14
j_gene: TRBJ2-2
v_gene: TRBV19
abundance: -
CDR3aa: CATRGQSATGELFF
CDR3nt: TGTGCCACCCGGGGGCAGAGTGCCACCGGGGAGCTGTTTTTT